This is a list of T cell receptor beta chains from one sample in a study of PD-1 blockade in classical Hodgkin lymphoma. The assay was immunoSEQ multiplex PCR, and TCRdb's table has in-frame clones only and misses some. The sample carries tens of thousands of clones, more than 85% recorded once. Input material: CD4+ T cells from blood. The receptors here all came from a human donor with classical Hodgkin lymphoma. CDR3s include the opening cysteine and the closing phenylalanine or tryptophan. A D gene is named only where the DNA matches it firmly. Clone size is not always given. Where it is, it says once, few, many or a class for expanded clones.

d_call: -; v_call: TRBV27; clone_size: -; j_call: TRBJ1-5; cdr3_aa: CASSLKGNSNQPQHF; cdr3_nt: TGTGCCAGCAGTTTAAAGGGTAATAGCAATCAGCCCCAGCATTTT
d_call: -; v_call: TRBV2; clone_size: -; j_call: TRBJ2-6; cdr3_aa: CASERSGTSGSGANVLTF; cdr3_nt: TGTGCCAGCGAGAGGTCAGGCACCTCAGGCTCTGGGGCCAACGTCCTGACTTTC
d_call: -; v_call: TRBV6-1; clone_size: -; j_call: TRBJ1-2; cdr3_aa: CASSEIQGRGYGYTF; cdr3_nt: TGTGCCAGCAGTGAAATTCAAGGGCGCGGCTATGGCTACACCTTC
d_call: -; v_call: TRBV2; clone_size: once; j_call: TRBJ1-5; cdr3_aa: CASSLRNSNQPQHF; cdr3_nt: TGTGCCAGCAGTTTAAGGAATAGCAATCAGCCCCAGCATTTT
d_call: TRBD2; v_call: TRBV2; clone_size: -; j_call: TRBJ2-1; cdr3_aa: CASSELFREGEQFF; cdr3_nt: TGTGCCAGCAGTGAATTGTTCAGGGAGGGTGAGCAGTTCTTC
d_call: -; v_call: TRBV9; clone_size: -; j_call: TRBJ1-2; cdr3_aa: CASSVGGAQGIYGYTF; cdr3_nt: TGTGCCAGCAGCGTAGGAGGGGCCCAAGGCATCTATGGCTACACCTTC
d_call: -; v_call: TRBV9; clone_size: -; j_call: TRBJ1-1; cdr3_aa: CASSVGRGVSEAFF; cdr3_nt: TGTGCCAGCAGCGTAGGACGGGGGGTGTCTGAAGCTTTCTTT
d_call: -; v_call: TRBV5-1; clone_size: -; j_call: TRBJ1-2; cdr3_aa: CASSTGTTNYGYTF; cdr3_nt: TGCGCCAGCAGTACCGGGACAACTAACTATGGCTACACCTTC
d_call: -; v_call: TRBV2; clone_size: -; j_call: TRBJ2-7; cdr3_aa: CASSPEAVGEQYF; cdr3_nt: TGTGCCAGCAGTCCGGAGGCGGTAGGGGAGCAGTACTTC
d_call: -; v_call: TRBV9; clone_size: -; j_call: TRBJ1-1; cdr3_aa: CASSPFSNTEAFF; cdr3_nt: TGTGCCAGCAGCCCGTTCTCCAACACTGAAGCTTTCTTT
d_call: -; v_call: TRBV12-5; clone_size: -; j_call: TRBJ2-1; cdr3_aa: CASGLARTSRSYNEQFF; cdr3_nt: TGTGCTAGTGGTTTAGCCCGGACCTCCCGCTCCTACAATGAGCAGTTCTTC
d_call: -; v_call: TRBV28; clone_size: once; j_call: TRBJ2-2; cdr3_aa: CASENPRGTGELFF; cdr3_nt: TGTGCCAGTGAAAACCCGAGGGGCACCGGGGAGCTGTTTTTT
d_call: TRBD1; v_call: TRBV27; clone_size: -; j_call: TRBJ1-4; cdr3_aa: CASSLRGRGSTNEKLFF; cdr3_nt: TGTGCCAGCAGTTTACGGGGCAGGGGGTCGACTAATGAAAAACTGTTTTTT
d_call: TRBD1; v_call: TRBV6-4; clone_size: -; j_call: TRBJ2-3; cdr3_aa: CASSVRTGRTDTQYF; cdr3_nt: TGTGCCAGCAGTGTACGGACAGGGAGGACAGATACGCAGTATTTT